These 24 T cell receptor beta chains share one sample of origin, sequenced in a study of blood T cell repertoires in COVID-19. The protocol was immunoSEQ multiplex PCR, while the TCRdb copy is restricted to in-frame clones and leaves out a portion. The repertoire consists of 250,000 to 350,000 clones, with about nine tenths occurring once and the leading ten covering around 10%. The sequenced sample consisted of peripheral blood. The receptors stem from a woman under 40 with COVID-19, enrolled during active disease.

Here the CDR3 reads CASRVWDSPEQYF. The CDR3 coding sequence is TGTGCCAGCAGGGTATGGGACTCCCCGGAGCAGTACTTC. V usage is TRBV7-2 and J usage is TRBJ2-7; D may be TRBD2 (6 bases). CDR1 is SGHTA and CDR2 is FQGNSA in the germline V gene. The CDR3 contains 13 residues. The V end lost 6 bases, the J end lost 7 bases, and 16 bases lay between the germline ends.

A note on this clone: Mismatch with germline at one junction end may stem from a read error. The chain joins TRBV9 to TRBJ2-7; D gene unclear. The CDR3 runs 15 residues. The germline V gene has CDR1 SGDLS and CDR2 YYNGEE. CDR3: CAGSPSGFISYEQYF. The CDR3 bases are TGTGCCGGCAGCCCTAGTGGGTTTATCTCCTACGAGCAGTACTTC. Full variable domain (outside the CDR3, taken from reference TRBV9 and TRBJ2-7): DSGVTQTPKHLITATGQRVTLRCSPRSGDLSVYWYQQSLDQGLQFLIQYYNGEERAKGNILERFSAQQFPDLHSELNLSSLELGDSALYFCAGSPSGFISYEQYFGPGTRLTVT.

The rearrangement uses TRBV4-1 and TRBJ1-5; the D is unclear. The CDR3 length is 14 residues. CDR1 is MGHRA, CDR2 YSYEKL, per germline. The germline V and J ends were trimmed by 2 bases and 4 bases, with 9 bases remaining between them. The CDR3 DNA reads TGCGCCAGCAGCCAATTGAACGGGAATCAGCCCCAGCATTTT. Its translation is CASSQLNGNQPQHF.

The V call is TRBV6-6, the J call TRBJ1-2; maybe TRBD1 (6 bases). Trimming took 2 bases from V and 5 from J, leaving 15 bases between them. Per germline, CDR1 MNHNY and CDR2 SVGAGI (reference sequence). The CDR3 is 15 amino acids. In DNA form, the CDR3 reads TGTGCCAGCAGTTACGTCCAGGGGTCGTTGTATGGCTACACCTTC. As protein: CASSYVQGSLYGYTF.

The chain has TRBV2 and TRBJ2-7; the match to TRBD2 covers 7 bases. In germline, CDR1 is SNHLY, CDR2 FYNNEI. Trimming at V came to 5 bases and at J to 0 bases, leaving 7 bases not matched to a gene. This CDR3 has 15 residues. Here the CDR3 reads CASSQSGVSSYEQYF. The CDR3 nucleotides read TGTGCCAGCAGTCAGAGCGGGGTAAGCTCCTACGAGCAGTACTTC.

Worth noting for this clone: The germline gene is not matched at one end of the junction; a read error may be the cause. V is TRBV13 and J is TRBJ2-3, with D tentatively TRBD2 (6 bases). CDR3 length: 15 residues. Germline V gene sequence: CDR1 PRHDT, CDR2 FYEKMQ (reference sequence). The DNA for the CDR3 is TGTGCCAGCACCTTAGACCCCGCGGGGACAGATACGCAGTATTTT. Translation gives CASTLDPAGTDTQYF.

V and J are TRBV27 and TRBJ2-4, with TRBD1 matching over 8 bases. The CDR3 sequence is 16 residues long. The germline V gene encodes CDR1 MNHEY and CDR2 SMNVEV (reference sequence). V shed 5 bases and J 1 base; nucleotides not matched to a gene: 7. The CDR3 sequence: CASSPWTGSAKNIQYF. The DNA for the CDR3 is TGTGCCAGCAGTCCTTGGACAGGGAGTGCCAAAAACATTCAGTACTTC.

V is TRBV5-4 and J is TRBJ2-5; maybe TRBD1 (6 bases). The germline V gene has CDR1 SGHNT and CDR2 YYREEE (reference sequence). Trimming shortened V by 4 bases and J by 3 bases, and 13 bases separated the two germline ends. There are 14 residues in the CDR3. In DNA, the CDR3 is TGTGCCAGCAGCCCAGGGGTGCAAGAAGAGACCCAGTACTTC. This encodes CASSPGVQEETQYF.

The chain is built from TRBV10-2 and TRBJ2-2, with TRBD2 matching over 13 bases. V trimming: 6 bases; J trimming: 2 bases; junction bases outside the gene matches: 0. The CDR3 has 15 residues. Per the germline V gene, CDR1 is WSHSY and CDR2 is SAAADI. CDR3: CASRGLAGNTGELFF. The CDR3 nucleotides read TGCGCCAGCAGGGGACTAGCGGGAAACACCGGGGAGCTGTTTTTT.

The DNA of the CDR3 is TGTGCCAGCAGTAAAGGACTAGCGGGACCCCCTTACAATGAGCAGTTCTTC. Translation: CASSKGLAGPPYNEQFF. The chain is built from TRBV28 and TRBJ2-1, with 12 nucleotides matching TRBD2. After removal of 5 bases from V and 4 bases from J, the junction contained 9 bases not matched to a gene. The CDR3 is made up of 17 amino acids. Germline CDR1 and CDR2: MDHEN and SYDVKM. Together with reference TRBV28 and TRBJ2-1, the CDR3 gives the full variable domain: DVKVTQSSRYLVKRTGEKVFLECVQDMDHENMFWYRQDPGLGLRLIYFSYDVKMKEKGDIPEGYSVSREKKERFSLILESASTNQTSMYLCASSKGLAGPPYNEQFFGPGTRLTVL.

This chain's CDR3 is CASSVRQLRNTGELFF. CDR3 DNA sequence: TGTGCCAGCAGCGTAAGACAGCTCAGGAACACCGGGGAGCTGTTTTTT. The rearrangement links TRBV9 to TRBJ2-2; a possible D gene is TRBD1 (5 bases). The CDR3 extends over 16 amino acids. Trimming removed 1 base at V and 1 base at J, with 11 bases between. The germline V gene encodes CDR1 SGDLS and CDR2 YYNGEE.

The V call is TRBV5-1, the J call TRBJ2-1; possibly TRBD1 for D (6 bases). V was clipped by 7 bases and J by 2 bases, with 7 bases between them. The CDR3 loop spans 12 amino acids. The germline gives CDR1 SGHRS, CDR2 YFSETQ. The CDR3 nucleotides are TGCGCCAGCCGGGACACCTACAATGAGCAGTTCTTC. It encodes CASRDTYNEQFF.

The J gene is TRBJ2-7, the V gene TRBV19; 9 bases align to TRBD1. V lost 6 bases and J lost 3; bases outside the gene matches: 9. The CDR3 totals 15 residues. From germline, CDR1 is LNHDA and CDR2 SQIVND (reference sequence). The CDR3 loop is CASSPRDRAFYEQYF. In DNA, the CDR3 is TGTGCCAGTAGCCCCCGGGACAGGGCCTTCTACGAGCAGTACTTC.

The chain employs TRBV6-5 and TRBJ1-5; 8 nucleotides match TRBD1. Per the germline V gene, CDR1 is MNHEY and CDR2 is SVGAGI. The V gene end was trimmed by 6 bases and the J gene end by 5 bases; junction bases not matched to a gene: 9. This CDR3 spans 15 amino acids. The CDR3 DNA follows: TGTGCCAGCAGGAAAGACAGGGGTGGAGATCAGCCCCAGCATTTT. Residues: CASRKDRGGDQPQHF.

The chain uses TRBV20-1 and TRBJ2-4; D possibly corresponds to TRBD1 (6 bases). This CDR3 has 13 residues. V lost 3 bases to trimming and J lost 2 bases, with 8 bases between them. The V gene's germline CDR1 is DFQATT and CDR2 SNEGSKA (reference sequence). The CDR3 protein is CSASQGSKNIQYF. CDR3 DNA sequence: TGCAGTGCTAGTCAGGGGTCCAAAAACATTCAGTACTTC.

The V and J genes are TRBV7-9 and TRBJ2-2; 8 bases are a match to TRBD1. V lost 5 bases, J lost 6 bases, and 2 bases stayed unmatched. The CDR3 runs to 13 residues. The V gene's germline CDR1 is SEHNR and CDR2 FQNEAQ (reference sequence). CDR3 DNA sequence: TGTGCCAGCAGCCAACAGGGGGCCGGGGAGCTGTTTTTT. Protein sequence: CASSQQGAGELFF.

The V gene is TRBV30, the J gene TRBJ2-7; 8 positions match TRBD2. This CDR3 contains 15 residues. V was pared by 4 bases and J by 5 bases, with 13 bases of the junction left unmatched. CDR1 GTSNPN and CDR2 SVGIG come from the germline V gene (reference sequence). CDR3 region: CAWTTGLAGLNEQYF. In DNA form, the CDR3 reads TGTGCCTGGACCACCGGGCTAGCGGGTTTAAACGAGCAGTACTTC.

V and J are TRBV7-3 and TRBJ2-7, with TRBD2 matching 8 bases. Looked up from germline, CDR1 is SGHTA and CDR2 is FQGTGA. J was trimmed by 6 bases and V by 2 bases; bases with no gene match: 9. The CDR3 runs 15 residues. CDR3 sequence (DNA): TGTGCCAGCAGCTTATCCCCGGGAGGGAATTCCGAGCAGTACTTC. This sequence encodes CASSLSPGGNSEQYF. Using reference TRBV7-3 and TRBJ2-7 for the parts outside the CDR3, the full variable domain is GAGVSQTPSNKVTEKGKYVELRCDPISGHTALYWYRQSLGQGPEFLIYFQGTGAADDSGLPNDRFFAVRPEGSVSTLKIQRTERGDSAVYLCASSLSPGGNSEQYFGPGTRLTVT.

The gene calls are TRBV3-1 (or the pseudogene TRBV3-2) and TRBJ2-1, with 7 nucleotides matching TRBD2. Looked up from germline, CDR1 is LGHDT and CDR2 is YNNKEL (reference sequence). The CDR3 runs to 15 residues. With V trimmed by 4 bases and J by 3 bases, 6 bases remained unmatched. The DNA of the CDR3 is TGTGCCAGCAGCCGGACTGCGGGGGTCTACAATGAGCAGTTCTTC. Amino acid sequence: CASSRTAGVYNEQFF.

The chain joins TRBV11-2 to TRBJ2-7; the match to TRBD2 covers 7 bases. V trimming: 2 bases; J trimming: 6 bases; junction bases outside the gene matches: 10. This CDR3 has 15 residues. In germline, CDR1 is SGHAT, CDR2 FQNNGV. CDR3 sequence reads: CASSLHSGTISEQYF. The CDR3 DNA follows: TGTGCCAGCAGCTTACATTCAGGGACTATAAGCGAGCAGTACTTC.

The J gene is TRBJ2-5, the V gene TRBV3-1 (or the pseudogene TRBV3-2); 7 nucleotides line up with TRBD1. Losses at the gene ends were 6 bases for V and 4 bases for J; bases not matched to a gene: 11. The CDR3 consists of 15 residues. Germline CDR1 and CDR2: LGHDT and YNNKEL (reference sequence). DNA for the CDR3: TGTGCCAGCAGTCTTTCAGGGGGTGATATAGAGACCCAGTACTTC. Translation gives CASSLSGGDIETQYF.

CDR3 in DNA: TGTGCCAGCAGCTTAGGACGGAGGACAGGAGGCGAGCAGTACTTC. It specifies CASSLGRRTGGEQYF. The V gene is TRBV5-5, the J gene TRBJ2-7; 7 positions agree with TRBD1. Germline V gene lookup returns CDR1 SGHKS and CDR2 YYEKEE (reference sequence). Germline trimming cut 2 bases from V and 6 bases from J; bases unmatched to any gene: 11. CDR3 length: 15 residues.

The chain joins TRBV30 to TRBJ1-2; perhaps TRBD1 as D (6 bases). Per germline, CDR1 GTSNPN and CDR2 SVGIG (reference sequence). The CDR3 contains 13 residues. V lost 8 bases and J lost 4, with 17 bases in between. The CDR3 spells CATSSEGGYGYTF. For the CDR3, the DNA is TGTGCCACTTCCTCGGAAGGGGGCTATGGCTACACCTTC.

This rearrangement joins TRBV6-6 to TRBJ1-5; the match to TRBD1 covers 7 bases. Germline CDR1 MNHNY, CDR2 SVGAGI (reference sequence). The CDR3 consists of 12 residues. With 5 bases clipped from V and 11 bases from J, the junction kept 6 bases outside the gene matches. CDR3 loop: CASSGDRQSQHF. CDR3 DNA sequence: TGTGCCAGCAGTGGGGACAGACAGTCCCAGCATTTT.